This TCR beta chain was observed in a study of read filtering for tumor transcriptome and immune sequencing. Study as a whole: Revised staging placed about 8 patients in R-ISS I, about 16 in II, more than five in III. General study findings and limits: Sorted CD138-negative bone marrow cells were not purified T cells. Compared with RNA-seq, IR-seq gave much higher clonotype depth and reliability.

This clonotype appeared a few times. Its antigen is not known. The CDR3 is 11 residues long. In germline, CDR1 is WSHSY, CDR2 SAAADI. V was cut by 2 bases and J by 6 bases, with 5 bases left in between. The library was built from roughly 400 ng RNA with molecular barcoded adaptors for alpha/delta and beta/gamma chains. TCRdb reprocessed the reads via MiXCR and lists one record per CDR3 protein. The sample has about 130,000 distinct CDR3 sequences; over 10% are singletons. The source of this sequence is a donor aged 40 or over with multiple myeloma. The J gene is TRBJ2-7, the V gene TRBV10-2, with unresolved D. Sample: a population of CD138-negative cells sorted from bone marrow. DNA for the CDR3: TGCGCCAGCAGTGAGCCAGGCGAGCAGTACTTC. Residues: CASSEPGEQYF.